This T cell receptor (beta chain) stems from a study of shared clonotypes between healthy human individuals. The study, taken as a whole, reports: The small donor group covered limited genetic and exposure diversity.

Method: immunoSEQ multiplex PCR; TCRdb's copy keeps in-frame clones and lacks some. The data contain about 2 million clones, 95% of them singletons. Healthy adults negative for HIV, lacking recent acute infections or vaccinations, served as donors. The germline CDR1 and CDR2 sequences are SGHRS and YFSETQ. V shed 6 bases, J shed 5 bases, and the junction held 4 bases outside the gene matches. The CDR3 loop spans 14 amino acids. Remarks on this clone: The antigen remains undetermined.

The sequence was obtained from a man between 18 and 35 years old in good health. This chain joins TRBV5-1 and TRBJ1-6, with 8 bases lining up with TRBD1. The sample consisted of naive CD4+ T cells sorted from blood. Subset described: CD45RA+ positively selected. CDR3 DNA sequence: TGCGCCAGCAAGGCGACAGGGGATAATTCACCCCTCCACTTT. Translating it yields CASKATGDNSPLHF.